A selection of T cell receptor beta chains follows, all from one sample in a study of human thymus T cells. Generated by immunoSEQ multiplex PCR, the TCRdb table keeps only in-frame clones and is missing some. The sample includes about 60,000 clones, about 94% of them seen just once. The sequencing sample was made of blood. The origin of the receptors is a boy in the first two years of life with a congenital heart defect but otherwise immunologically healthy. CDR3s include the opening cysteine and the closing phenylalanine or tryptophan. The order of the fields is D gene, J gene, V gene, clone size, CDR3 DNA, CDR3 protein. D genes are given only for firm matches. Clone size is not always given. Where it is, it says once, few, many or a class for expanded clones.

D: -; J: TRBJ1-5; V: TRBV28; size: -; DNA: TGTGCCAGCAGGAATCCCATCTTGAATCAGCCCCAGCATTTT; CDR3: CASRNPILNQPQHF
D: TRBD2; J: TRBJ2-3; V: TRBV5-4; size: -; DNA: TGTGCCAGCAGCTTGAAACTAGCGGGGGGGACCACAGATACGCAGTATTTT; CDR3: CASSLKLAGGTTDTQYF
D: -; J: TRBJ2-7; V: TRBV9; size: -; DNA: TGTGCCAGCAGCGTAGGGGGGGTTTATGGCGAGCAGTACTTC; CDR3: CASSVGGVYGEQYF
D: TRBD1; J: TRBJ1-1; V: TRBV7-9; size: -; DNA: TGTGCCAGCAGCTTAGTAGGGACAGGGGGCGCGGGGGGCACTGAAGCTTTCTTT; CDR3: CASSLVGTGGAGGTEAFF
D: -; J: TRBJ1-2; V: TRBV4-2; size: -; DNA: TGTGCCAGCAGCCAAGAGTTGAACTATGGCTACACCTTC; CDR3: CASSQELNYGYTF
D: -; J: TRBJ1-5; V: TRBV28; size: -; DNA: TGTGCCAGCAGTTTAGATAATCAGCCCCAGCATTTT; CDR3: CASSLDNQPQHF
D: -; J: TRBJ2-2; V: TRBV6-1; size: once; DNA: TGTGCCAGCAGTGAACGGGGGCGAGGGGAGCTGTTTTTT; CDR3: CASSERGRGELFF
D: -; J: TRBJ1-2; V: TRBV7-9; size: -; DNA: TGTGCCAGCAGCTCCAGGGAAGGCTACACCTTC; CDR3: CASSSREGYTF
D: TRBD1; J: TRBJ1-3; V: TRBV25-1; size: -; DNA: TGTGCCAGCAGTGGGCAGGGGGCGAGGAACACCATATATTTT; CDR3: CASSGQGARNTIYF
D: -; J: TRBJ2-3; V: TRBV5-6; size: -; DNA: TGTGCCAGCAGCTTCGGGCGGGCAGATACGCAGTATTTT; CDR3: CASSFGRADTQYF
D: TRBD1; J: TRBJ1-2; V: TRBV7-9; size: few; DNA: TGTGCCAGCAGCCTGGGATCAGGGGGTTTCGGCTACACCTTC; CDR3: CASSLGSGGFGYTF
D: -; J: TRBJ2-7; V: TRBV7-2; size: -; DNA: TGTGCCAGCAGCTCCGAGACTTATTACGAGCAGTACTTC; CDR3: CASSSETYYEQYF
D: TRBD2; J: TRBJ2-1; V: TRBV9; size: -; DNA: TGTGCCAGCAGCGTAGGAGCGGGAGAGCGGAATGAGCAGTTCTTC; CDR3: CASSVGAGERNEQFF
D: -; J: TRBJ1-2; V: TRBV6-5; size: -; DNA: TGTGCCAGCAGTTCCCCCCAAGGGTTTGGCTACACCTTC; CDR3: CASSSPQGFGYTF
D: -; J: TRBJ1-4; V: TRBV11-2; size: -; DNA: TGTGCCAGCAGCTCCCCGGGGCAGGGCCGGGAAAAACTGTTTTTT; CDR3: CASSSPGQGREKLFF
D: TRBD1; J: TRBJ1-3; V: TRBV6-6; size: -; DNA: TGTGCCAGCAGTACCCCGGGACAGGCCATATATTTT; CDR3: CASSTPGQAIYF
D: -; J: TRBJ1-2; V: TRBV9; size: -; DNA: TGTGCCAGCAGCGTAGTGGAGGGGTTTGGCTACACCTTC; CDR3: CASSVVEGFGYTF
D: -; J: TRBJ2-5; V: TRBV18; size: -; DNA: TGTGCCAGCTCACCACGTGTCAGGGCGGGCCAAGAGACCCAGTACTTC; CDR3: CASSPRVRAGQETQYF
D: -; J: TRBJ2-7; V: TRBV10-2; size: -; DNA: TGCGCCAGCAGTGATGTGTGGAGCAGCTCCTACGAGCAGTACTTC; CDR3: CASSDVWSSSYEQYF
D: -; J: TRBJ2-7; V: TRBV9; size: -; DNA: TGTGCCAGCAGCGCTGGCTCCGAGCACTACGAGCAGTGCTTC; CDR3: CASSAGSEHYEQCF
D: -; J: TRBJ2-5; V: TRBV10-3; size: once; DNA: TGTGCCATCAGTGAGTCGAGAGCGCAAGAGACCCAGTACTTC; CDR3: CAISESRAQETQYF
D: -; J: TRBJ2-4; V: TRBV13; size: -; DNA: TGTGCCAGCAGCCCGGGACTAGCCAAAAACATTCAGTACTTC; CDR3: CASSPGLAKNIQYF
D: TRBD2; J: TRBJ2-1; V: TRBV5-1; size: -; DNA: TGCGCCAGCAGCTTGGGTAGGGGACTAGGAAACAATGAGCAGTTCTTC; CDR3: CASSLGRGLGNNEQFF
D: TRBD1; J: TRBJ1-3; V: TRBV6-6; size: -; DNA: TGTGCCAGCAGTTACTCGAGACAGGGGGCTGGAAACACCATATATTTT; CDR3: CASSYSRQGAGNTIYF
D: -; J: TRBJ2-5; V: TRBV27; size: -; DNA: TGTGCCAGCAGCCTAACGGGATCCCCCTACCAAGAGACCCAGTACTTC; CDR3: CASSLTGSPYQETQYF
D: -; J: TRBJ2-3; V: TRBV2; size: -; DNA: TGTGCCAGCACCTGGAAAGGGGGCACAGATACGCAGTATTTT; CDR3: CASTWKGGTDTQYF
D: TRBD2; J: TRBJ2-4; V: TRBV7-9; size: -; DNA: TGTGCCAGCAGCTTATTAGCGGGAAACATTCAGTACTTC; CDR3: CASSLLAGNIQYF
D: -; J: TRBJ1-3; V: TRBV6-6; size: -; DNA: TGTGCCAGCAGTTATACTAACACCATATATTTT; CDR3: CASSYTNTIYF